Sequencing of this T cell receptor beta chain was carried out in a study of blood T cells in healthy people across ages. Sample-barcoded 5' priming and a J-beta primer mix drove a second PCR of 7 to 11 cycles. Via MiXCR, TCRdb re-called the 5' RACE reads, giving one row per CDR3 protein. This sample carries roughly 2 million distinct CDR3 sequences, approximately 50% of them seen once, and the ten largest clones take roughly 2%. Germline values: CDR1 DFQATT, CDR2 SNEGSKA (reference sequence). The CDR3 loop spans 15 amino acids. V was clipped by 3 bases and J by 8 bases; unmatched bases: 10. Sequenced material: blood. This clonotype was sampled from a middle-aged woman in good health. The chain is built from TRBV20-1 and TRBJ1-4, with 9 positions matching TRBD1. CDR3 nucleotide sequence: TGCAGTGCTAGTGATTCGGGACAGGGTGGGGAAAAACTGTTTTTT. Amino acid sequence: CSASDSGQGGEKLFF.